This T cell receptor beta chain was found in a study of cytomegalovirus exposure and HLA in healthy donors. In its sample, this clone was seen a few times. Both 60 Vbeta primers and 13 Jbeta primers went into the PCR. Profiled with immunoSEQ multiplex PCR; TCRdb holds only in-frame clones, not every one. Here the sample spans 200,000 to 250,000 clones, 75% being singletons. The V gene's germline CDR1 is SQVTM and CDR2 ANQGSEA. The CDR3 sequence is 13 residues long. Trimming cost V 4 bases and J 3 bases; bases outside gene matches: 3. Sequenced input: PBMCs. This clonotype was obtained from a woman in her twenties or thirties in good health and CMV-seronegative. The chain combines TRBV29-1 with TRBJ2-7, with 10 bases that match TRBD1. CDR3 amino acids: CSVVGQGDYEQYF. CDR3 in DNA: TGCAGCGTTGTAGGACAGGGGGACTACGAGCAGTACTTC.